The rows below give T cell receptor beta chains drawn from one sample of a study of shared clonotypes between healthy human individuals. Some clones are missing from TCRdb's copy, which holds only in-frame ones; the method was immunoSEQ multiplex PCR. The sample consists of some 800,000 clones, 80% to 95% of them appearing once. The sample was naive CD8+ T cells sorted from blood. These receptors were obtained from a man younger than 45 in good health. The conserved cysteine and the conserved F or W are not part of the CDR3 here. The order of the fields is J gene, V gene, D gene, CDR3 protein. D genes are given only for firm matches.

J: TRBJ2-6
V: TRBV6-1
D: TRBD1
CDR3: ASSEQGAAGANVLT

J: TRBJ1-1
V: TRBV29-1
D: NA
CDR3: SAGDTEAF

J: TRBJ1-6
V: TRBV7-8
D: NA
CDR3: ASSGDSYNSPLH

J: TRBJ2-1
V: TRBV10-1
D: NA
CDR3: ASSESGDPTYNEQF

J: TRBJ1-1
V: TRBV27
D: TRBD1
CDR3: ASSPTGQGPFYTEAF

J: TRBJ2-1
V: TRBV11-2
D: NA
CDR3: ASTETPGLSYNEQF

J: TRBJ2-1
V: TRBV27
D: NA
CDR3: ASSLGLSSYNEQF

J: TRBJ2-3
V: TRBV5-8
D: NA
CDR3: ASSSPGTRDTQY

J: TRBJ2-7
V: TRBV7-6
D: NA
CDR3: ASSATEFYEQY

J: TRBJ1-2
V: TRBV7-9
D: NA
CDR3: ASSLGREDGYT

J: TRBJ2-3
V: TRBV2
D: TRBD1
CDR3: APHQTGGASDTQY

J: TRBJ2-3
V: TRBV5-4
D: TRBD2
CDR3: ASSFRSGGGQDTQY

J: TRBJ2-3
V: TRBV28
D: TRBD2
CDR3: ASRRIKLAGDSDTQY

J: TRBJ2-1
V: TRBV7-8
D: TRBD2
CDR3: ASRPGTSAYNEQF

J: TRBJ2-2
V: TRBV13
D: NA
CDR3: ASSDGTPGTGELF

J: TRBJ1-5
V: TRBV4-3
D: NA
CDR3: ASSHDFTTVSQPQH

J: TRBJ1-1
V: TRBV7-2
D: NA
CDR3: ASSFFWEPHLAEAF

J: TRBJ1-1
V: TRBV5-8
D: TRBD1
CDR3: ASSLFNGQGAF

J: TRBJ1-4
V: TRBV9
D: NA
CDR3: ASSEWGRGAEKLF

J: TRBJ2-5
V: TRBV25-1
D: TRBD2
CDR3: ASSEWSTSGSETQY

J: TRBJ2-1
V: TRBV11-2
D: TRBD1
CDR3: ASSPPGQGGHEQF

J: TRBJ2-5
V: TRBV27
D: NA
CDR3: ASSSQGLLETQY

J: TRBJ2-1
V: TRBV5-6
D: NA
CDR3: ASSSRLAPLSYNEQF

J: TRBJ2-3
V: TRBV6-1
D: TRBD2
CDR3: ASSETSGVLPDTQY

J: TRBJ2-7
V: TRBV9
D: TRBD2
CDR3: ASSKLAGELDEQY

J: TRBJ2-5
V: TRBV7-9
D: NA
CDR3: ASSAGRTETQY

J: TRBJ2-5
V: TRBV6-1
D: NA
CDR3: ASSVGFQETQY

J: TRBJ2-5
V: TRBV10-3
D: NA
CDR3: AISDTDPQETQY

J: TRBJ2-7
V: TRBV5-4
D: NA
CDR3: ASSHPDGSIHEQY

J: TRBJ1-1
V: TRBV5-8
D: NA
CDR3: ASSLGQREPEAF

J: TRBJ2-2
V: TRBV6-6
D: NA
CDR3: ASSYFHNTGELF

J: TRBJ2-2
V: TRBV7-3
D: TRBD2
CDR3: ASSFGLAGGHTGELF

J: TRBJ2-7
V: TRBV28
D: NA
CDR3: ASRHFSYEQY

J: TRBJ2-7
V: TRBV27
D: NA
CDR3: ASSLYRGTSEQY

J: TRBJ2-3
V: TRBV7-3
D: NA
CDR3: ASSPDSTDTQY

J: TRBJ2-7
V: TRBV4-1
D: NA
CDR3: ASSLISGGQYEQY

J: TRBJ2-4
V: TRBV7-8
D: NA
CDR3: ASSTRAGLAKNIQY

J: TRBJ1-1
V: TRBV11-2
D: NA
CDR3: ASSPIGRGGNTEAF

J: TRBJ2-3
V: TRBV27
D: TRBD2
CDR3: ASSLSGETDTQY

J: TRBJ1-1
V: TRBV29-1
D: NA
CDR3: SVWRNTEAF

J: TRBJ2-7
V: TRBV7-9
D: TRBD2
CDR3: ASSHGLAGAYEQY

J: TRBJ2-1
V: TRBV12-1
D: NA
CDR3: ASSLVRGPYNEQF

J: TRBJ2-2
V: TRBV29-1
D: TRBD2
CDR3: SVEDHLTSGNTGELF

J: TRBJ2-7
V: TRBV7-9
D: NA
CDR3: ASSPILDSSYEQY

J: TRBJ2-5
V: TRBV5-3
D: TRBD2
CDR3: ARSLVPPAGLAGEKTQY

J: TRBJ1-5
V: TRBV5-1
D: NA
CDR3: ASSPEVGGQPQH

J: TRBJ2-7
V: TRBV4-2
D: NA
CDR3: ASSQVRGYEQY

J: TRBJ2-1
V: TRBV27
D: TRBD2
CDR3: ASSTSGTHNEQF

J: TRBJ1-2
V: TRBV19
D: NA
CDR3: ASSLPDGNYGYT